The T cell receptor (beta chain) described here comes from a study of Ad26.COV2.S vaccination and SARS-CoV-2 variants. Study results and caveats: Vaccine recipients had higher spike-specific TCR breadth than placebo recipients. Substantial post-vaccination breadth of spike-specific CD8+ and CD4+ T cell responses was reported.

Some clones are missing from TCRdb's copy, which holds only in-frame ones; the method was immunoSEQ multiplex PCR. The data show more than 85,000 clones, with 80% seen just once and approximately 15% held by the top ten. The CDR3 spans 16 residues. Germline values: CDR1 LGHNA, CDR2 YSLEER. Trimming removed 4 bases from V and 4 bases from J; junction bases left unmatched: 7. Concerning this clone: What it binds is not known.

The chain employs TRBV4-3 and TRBJ2-3, with TRBD2 matching 11 bases. This specimen was peripheral blood, taken after recovery from COVID-19. This receptor was taken from a human donor who had recovered from COVID-19. This CDR3 reads CASSLSGGARSDTQYF. CDR3 DNA sequence: TGCGCCAGCAGCCTTAGCGGGGGGGCCCGGTCAGATACGCAGTATTTT.